One sample yielded the 19 T cell receptor beta chains listed below, sequenced in a study of blood T cell repertoires in COVID-19. Profiled with immunoSEQ multiplex PCR; TCRdb holds only in-frame clones, not every one. This sample yields roughly 160,000 clones, of which roughly 93% are seen a single time; about 5% belongs to the top ten. Sequencing used peripheral blood. The receptors originated from a man aged 18 to 30 with COVID-19, enrolled during active disease.

The rearrangement links TRBV28 to TRBJ1-6; TRBD1 aligns across 7 bases. This CDR3 contains 15 residues. Germline loops: CDR1 MDHEN, CDR2 SYDVKM. V lost 6 bases and J lost 4; bases outside the gene matches: 6. CDR3 region: CASSLPGGYNSPLHF. The CDR3 bases are TGTGCCAGCAGCCTCCCAGGGGGTTATAATTCACCCCTCCACTTT.

The chain couples TRBV11-2 to TRBJ2-7; 9 nucleotides line up with TRBD1. Per the germline V gene, CDR1 is SGHAT and CDR2 is FQNNGV. J lost 4 bases, V lost 5 bases, and 12 bases had no gene match. The CDR3 has 16 residues. This CDR3 is CASSLGPGQGFYEQYF. CDR3 nucleotide sequence: TGTGCCAGCAGCCTAGGCCCGGGACAGGGATTTTACGAGCAGTACTTC.

The CDR3 sequence is CASSFGDRGGNQPQHF. In nucleotides, the CDR3 is TGTGCCAGCAGTTTTGGGGACAGGGGAGGCAATCAGCCCCAGCATTTT. V gene TRBV28 combines with J gene TRBJ1-5, with 10 bases lining up with TRBD1. V was clipped by 3 bases and J by 2 bases; unmatched bases: 4. This CDR3 has 16 residues. CDR1 and CDR2 (germline): MDHEN, SYDVKM. Full variable domain (missing parts from reference TRBV28 and TRBJ1-5): DVKVTQSSRYLVKRTGEKVFLECVQDMDHENMFWYRQDPGLGLRLIYFSYDVKMKEKGDIPEGYSVSREKKERFSLILESASTNQTSMYLCASSFGDRGGNQPQHFGDGTRLSIL.

This clone was counted a single time. The rearrangement joins TRBV29-1 to TRBJ2-5, with 14 bases matching TRBD2. Germline CDR1 is SQVTM and CDR2 is ANQGSEA. J lost 5 bases, V lost 6 bases, and 14 bases had no gene match. The CDR3 has 17 amino acids. This chain's CDR3 is CSVATQLTSGRAETQYF. DNA of the CDR3: TGCAGCGTGGCCACCCAATTGACTAGCGGGAGGGCGGAGACCCAGTACTTC. Full variable domain (missing parts from reference TRBV29-1 and TRBJ2-5): SAVISQKPSRDICQRGTSLTIQCQVDSQVTMMFWYRQQPGQSLTLIATANQGSEATYESGFVIDKFPISRPNLTFSTLTVSNMSPEDSSIYLCSVATQLTSGRAETQYFGPGTRLLVL.

J is TRBJ2-7 and V is TRBV28; D might be TRBD2 (5 bases). Between the trimmed V and J ends, which lost 6 bases and 7 bases, there was a span of 16 bases. Germline CDR1 is MDHEN and CDR2 is SYDVKM. This CDR3 region has 13 residues. The CDR3: CASSQARVREQYF. The CDR3 DNA sequence: TGTGCCAGCAGCCAGGCGCGGGTTAGAGAGCAGTACTTC.

The V gene is TRBV7-6, the J gene TRBJ2-3; TRBD2 aligns across 8 bases. V dropped 8 bases and J dropped 2; count of bases not matched to a gene: 3. The CDR3 is 13 amino acids. Germline V gives CDR1 SGHVS, CDR2 FNYEAQ. The CDR3: CASGLAYTDTQYF. CDR3 sequence (DNA): TGTGCCAGCGGACTAGCTTACACAGATACGCAGTATTTT.

Here the CDR3 reads CASSQGDRGYEQYF. DNA of the CDR3: TGTGCCAGCAGCCAGGGGGACAGGGGCTACGAGCAGTACTTC. V and J are TRBV7-9 and TRBJ2-7, with 10 bases aligning to TRBD1. Per germline, CDR1 SEHNR and CDR2 FQNEAQ (reference sequence). J lost 3 bases, V lost 5 bases, and 4 bases had no gene match. This CDR3 contains 14 residues.

This rearrangement joins TRBV5-4 to TRBJ1-6; unclear D gene. V lost 0 bases to trimming and J lost 8 bases, with 6 bases between them. There are 13 residues in the CDR3. The V gene's germline CDR1 is SGHNT and CDR2 YYREEE (reference sequence). CDR3 amino acids: CASSLDSYSPLHF. The CDR3 DNA sequence: TGTGCCAGCAGCTTGGACAGCTATTCACCCCTCCACTTT. Full variable domain (missing parts from reference TRBV5-4 and TRBJ1-6): ETGVTQSPTHLIKTRGQQVTLRCSSQSGHNTVSWYQQALGQGPQFIFQYYREEENGRGNFPPRFSGLQFPNYSSELNVNALELDDSALYLCASSLDSYSPLHFGNGTRLTVT.

The V and J genes are TRBV28 and TRBJ1-3, with D possibly TRBD1 on 5 matching bases. In germline, CDR1 is MDHEN, CDR2 SYDVKM. The CDR3 totals 15 residues. V lost 7 bases and J lost 4, with 17 bases in between. The DNA for the CDR3 is TGTGCCAGCACCCCCCCGGGGGGACCCGGAAACACCATATATTTT. Translation gives CASTPPGGPGNTIYF.

The J gene is TRBJ1-5, the V gene TRBV7-8, with 8 bases matching TRBD1. Germline CDR1 is SGHVS and CDR2 is FQNEAQ. This CDR3 contains 13 residues. Trimming took 4 bases from V and 7 from J; bases not matched to a gene: 3. The CDR3: CASSSRGLQPQHF. The CDR3 coding sequence is TGTGCCAGCAGCTCCAGGGGGCTGCAGCCCCAGCATTTT.

The genes are TRBV27 and TRBJ2-7; the match to TRBD1 covers 9 bases. This CDR3 region has 14 residues. V shed 3 bases and J 3 bases; nucleotides not matched to a gene: 3. The germline V gene has CDR1 MNHEY and CDR2 SMNVEV (reference sequence). The CDR3 DNA reads TGTGCCAGCAGTTTCGGGGGACAGGGCTACGAGCAGTACTTC. It encodes CASSFGGQGYEQYF.

The rearrangement uses TRBV28 and TRBJ2-1, with 15 bases aligning to TRBD2. The germline gives CDR1 MDHEN, CDR2 SYDVKM. J lost 2 bases, V lost 4 bases, and 9 bases had no gene match. The CDR3 has 19 residues. DNA of the CDR3: TGTGCCAGCAGTTCAGGACTAGCGGGAGGGACCCGGACCTACAATGAGCAGTTCTTC. Amino acid sequence: CASSSGLAGGTRTYNEQFF.

This chain links TRBV7-2 with TRBJ1-1; D remains ambiguous. This CDR3 is 13 amino acids long. V was clipped by 3 bases and J by 1 base, with 6 bases between them. Per germline, CDR1 SGHTA and CDR2 FQGNSA. For the CDR3, the DNA is TGTGCCAGCAGCTTCGGAGAGAACACTGAAGCTTTCTTT. Protein product: CASSFGENTEAFF.

This chain links TRBV4-1 with TRBJ2-7; possible D gene TRBD1, 6 bases. There are 15 residues in the CDR3. V was shortened by 1 base and J by 2 bases, with 12 bases between the two germline ends. Per germline, CDR1 MGHRA and CDR2 YSYEKL. CDR3 nucleotides: TGCGCCAGCAGCCAAGTCATGGGGGCAGCCTACGAGCAGTACTTC. Its translation: CASSQVMGAAYEQYF.

The J gene is TRBJ2-3, the V gene TRBV4-2; a weak D match, TRBD2 (5 bases). This CDR3 is built from 15 residues. V was pared by 4 bases and J by 4 bases, with 15 bases between. Germline V gene lookup returns CDR1 LGHNA and CDR2 YNFKEQ. CDR3 region: CASSRKLESSDTQYF. DNA of the CDR3: TGTGCCAGCAGCCGCAAACTAGAATCATCAGATACGCAGTATTTT.

V is TRBV20-1 and J is TRBJ2-3, with D hard to call. The CDR3 runs 11 residues. V lost 5 bases, J lost 2 bases, and 5 bases lay in between. Germline loops: CDR1 DFQATT, CDR2 SNEGSKA (reference sequence). The CDR3 DNA follows: TGCAGTGCTCTCTACACAGATACGCAGTATTTT. Translated: CSALYTDTQYF.

The sample holds a few counts of this clone. The genes are TRBV15 and TRBJ1-2, with D uncertain. CDR3 length: 11 amino acids. The germline CDR1 and CDR2 sequences are LNHNV and YYDKDF (reference sequence). The V end lost 0 bases, the J end lost 7 bases, and 3 bases lay between the germline ends. The CDR3 DNA follows: TGTGCCACCAGCAGAGATAGTGGCTACACCTTC. Translation gives CATSRDSGYTF.

The chain uses TRBV7-9 and TRBJ2-6; TRBD1 might be the D (6 bases). The CDR3 is 15 residues long. V was shortened by 5 bases and J by 11 bases, with 19 bases between the two germline ends. Germline lookup yields CDR1 SEHNR and CDR2 FQNEAQ (reference sequence). CDR3 coding DNA: TGTGCCAGCAGCGTAACCTACAGGGAAGGGTACGTCCTGACTTTC. Protein product: CASSVTYREGYVLTF.

CDR3 nucleotide sequence: TGTGCCAGCAGGATCTCGACTAGCGGACACTACAATGAGCAGTTCTTC. The encoded protein is CASRISTSGHYNEQFF. The gene calls are TRBV5-4 and TRBJ2-1; TRBD2 matches at 9 bases. The ends lost 5 bases at V and 3 bases at J; junction bases unmatched: 9. Germline V gives CDR1 SGHNT, CDR2 YYREEE (reference sequence). The CDR3 totals 16 residues.